Following are 26 T cell receptor beta chains from one sample sequenced in a study of beta chain features in type 1 diabetes. The authors reverse transcribed all of the isolated RNA, so sequencing captured expressed TCRB transcripts. Libraries were prepared by immunoSEQ multiplex PCR; TCRdb keeps only in-frame clonotypes and omits some of them. This sample has fewer than 500,000 clones, with approximately 13% found just once. The sequenced sample consisted of naive CD4+ T cells from blood. All receptors come from a young man in good health.

This clone was seen only a few times. This chain joins TRBV30 and TRBJ2-3; 7 bases match TRBD2. The CDR3 loop spans 14 amino acids. CDR1 is GTSNPN and CDR2 is SVGIG in the germline V gene (reference sequence). Losses at the gene ends were 4 bases for V and 1 base for J; bases not matched to a gene: 5. This CDR3 is CAWIGGRGTDTQYF. In DNA form, the CDR3 reads TGTGCCTGGATCGGCGGGAGAGGCACAGATACGCAGTATTTT.

V gene TRBV7-2 combines with J gene TRBJ2-3, with 8 nucleotides matching TRBD2. Trimming cost V 3 bases and J 1 base; bases outside gene matches: 3. This CDR3 has 15 residues. Germline V CDR1 and CDR2: SGHTA, FQGNSA. CDR3 sequence: CASSFPAGGTDTQYF. As DNA, the CDR3 is TGTGCCAGCAGCTTTCCAGCGGGGGGCACAGATACGCAGTATTTT.

The chain couples TRBV5-6 to TRBJ1-1; 9 bases are a match to TRBD1. The germline V gene encodes CDR1 SGHDT and CDR2 YYEEEE. The CDR3 consists of 16 residues. With 1 base clipped from V and 3 bases from J, the junction kept 7 bases outside the gene matches. This chain's CDR3 is CASSLLQGALDTEAFF. In DNA form, the CDR3 reads TGTGCCAGCAGCTTGTTACAGGGGGCTCTTGACACTGAAGCTTTCTTT.

This clone was seen only a few times. The chain joins TRBV30 to TRBJ2-1, with 10 bases aligning to TRBD2. The CDR3 is 11 residues long. Germline V lookup: CDR1 GTSNPN, CDR2 SVGIG (reference sequence). The trim removed 1 base at V and 13 bases at J, leaving 1 base unmatched. The chain's CDR3 is CAWSASGSQFF. CDR3 in DNA: TGTGCCTGGAGTGCTAGCGGGAGCCAGTTCTTC.

This sequence joins TRBV30 and TRBJ1-2; D unresolved. In germline, CDR1 is GTSNPN, CDR2 SVGIG (reference sequence). Between the trimmed V and J ends, which lost 5 bases and 3 bases, there was a span of 7 bases. The CDR3 covers 11 residues. CDR3 protein: CAWYRYYGYTF. The CDR3 nucleotides are TGTGCCTGGTACAGATACTATGGCTACACCTTC.

This clone was seen only a few times. This chain uses TRBV10-3 with TRBJ1-2, with no clear D. Trimming stripped 7 bases from V and 4 bases from J, with 10 bases between. The CDR3 covers 12 residues. Germline values: CDR1 ENHRY, CDR2 SYGVKD. The CDR3 protein is CAINRATYGYTF. CDR3 nucleotides: TGTGCCATCAATCGGGCCACCTATGGCTACACCTTC.

V and J are TRBV6-1 and TRBJ1-1; a possible D gene is TRBD1 (5 bases). Trimming took off 4 bases at V and 0 bases at J, with 9 bases between the two ends. This CDR3 region has 14 residues. The V gene's germline CDR1 is MNHNS and CDR2 SASEGT. The CDR3 is CASSVQVMNTEAFF. In nucleotides, the CDR3 is TGTGCCAGCAGTGTACAGGTGATGAACACTGAAGCTTTCTTT.

The rearrangement uses TRBV18 and TRBJ2-5; the D is unclear. Looked up from germline, CDR1 is KGHSH and CDR2 is LQKENI. Trimming took 0 bases from V and 2 from J, leaving 4 bases between them. This CDR3 has 13 residues. CDR3 region: CASSPPMQETQYF. The CDR3 DNA follows: TGTGCCAGCTCACCACCGATGCAAGAGACCCAGTACTTC.

V gene TRBV12-5 combines with J gene TRBJ1-4, with D uncertain. The CDR3 runs 14 residues. Per the germline V gene, CDR1 is LGHNT and CDR2 is FRNRAP. V lost 2 bases and J lost 5, with 9 bases in between. The CDR3 region has the DNA TGTGCTAGTGGTTTGAGTCCGATAAATGAAAAACTGTTTTTT. Amino acid sequence: CASGLSPINEKLFF.

This clone was counted only a few times. The chain combines TRBV7-9 with TRBJ1-1; D not certain. Deletions cut 1 base from V and 7 bases from J, with 7 bases between. Germline loops: CDR1 SEHNR, CDR2 FQNEAQ (reference sequence). The CDR3 is 12 residues long. The CDR3 DNA follows: TGTGCCAGCAGCTTAGACCTGGTTGAAGCTTTCTTT. It yields the protein CASSLDLVEAFF.

In this sample, this clone turned up a few times. For the CDR3, the DNA is TGCGCCAGCAGCCCCAGGGGACAGAAGAACACTGAAGCTTTCTTT. Amino acids: CASSPRGQKNTEAFF. The chain combines TRBV5-1 with TRBJ1-1; 7 bases map to TRBD1. Unmatched junction bases numbered 7, after V lost 4 bases and J lost 1 base. The germline V gene has CDR1 SGHRS and CDR2 YFSETQ. The CDR3 length is 15 residues.

The rearrangement uses TRBV19 and TRBJ2-3; possibly TRBD2 for D (5 bases). Trimming took 7 bases from V and 0 from J, leaving 11 bases between them. The CDR3 is made up of 14 amino acids. CDR1 LNHDA and CDR2 SQIVND come from the germline V gene (reference sequence). The CDR3 loop reads CASTGGYSTDTQYF. The CDR3 DNA is TGTGCCAGTACGGGCGGGTATAGCACAGATACGCAGTATTTT.

The V call is TRBV5-1, the J call TRBJ1-1; D remains unclear. V lost 0 bases to trimming and J lost 0 bases, with 9 bases between them. The CDR3 is made up of 15 amino acids. The germline V gene encodes CDR1 SGHRS and CDR2 YFSETQ. The CDR3 DNA follows: TGCGCCAGCAGCTTGGAAACCGGGCTGAACACTGAAGCTTTCTTT. This gives the protein CASSLETGLNTEAFF.

Note on this clone: This may be a read error, as it is one base from a much larger clone. This sample also contains other DNA sequences that code for the same CDR3. The chain has TRBV11-3 and TRBJ2-5, with D unresolved. The V and J ends lost 5 bases and 1 base respectively, with 2 bases between them. This CDR3 has 11 residues. Germline V gene lookup returns CDR1 SGHNT and CDR2 YENEEA. The CDR3 bases are TGTGCCAGCAGCACCCAAGAGACCCAGTACTTC. Translating it yields CASSTQETQYF. Based on the CDR3 plus reference TRBV11-3 and TRBJ2-5, the full variable domain is EAGVVQSPRYKIIEKKQPVAFWCNPISGHNTLYWYLQNLGQGPELLIRYENEEAVDDSQLPKDRFSAERLKGVDSTLKIQPAELGDSAVYLCASSTQETQYFGPGTRLLVL.

The rearrangement joins TRBV4-2 to TRBJ1-4; 9 bases match TRBD1. CDR3 length equals 15 residues. J was trimmed by 8 bases and V by 0 bases; bases with no gene match: 4. Germline loops: CDR1 LGHNA, CDR2 YNFKEQ. The chain's CDR3 is CASSQDHRGREKLFF. The CDR3 DNA reads as TGTGCCAGCAGCCAAGACCACAGGGGGCGGGAAAAACTGTTTTTT.

Only a few counts were recorded for this clone. This chain uses TRBV2 with TRBJ1-3; D call uncertain. V dropped 6 bases and J dropped 1 base, with 10 bases sitting between them. The CDR3 has 14 residues. Germline CDR1 and CDR2: SNHLY and FYNNEI. The CDR3 loop reads CASRLPGSGNTIYF. Written as DNA, the CDR3 is TGTGCCAGCAGACTCCCAGGATCTGGAAACACCATATATTTT.

This clone showed up just a few times. This chain links TRBV7-9 with TRBJ1-1, with a tentative D call TRBD1 (6 bases). V dropped 3 bases and J dropped 4 bases, with 15 bases sitting between them. Germline values: CDR1 SEHNR, CDR2 FQNEAQ (reference sequence). The CDR3 consists of 15 residues. The CDR3 DNA reads as TGTGCCAGCAGCTTGGTTCAGGGGATTACCACTGAAGCTTTCTTT. This translates into CASSLVQGITTEAFF.

A few counts support this clone. The chain couples TRBV25-1 to TRBJ1-2; D not certain. Deletions cut 2 bases from V and 4 bases from J, with 17 bases between. The germline gives CDR1 MGHDK, CDR2 SYGVNS. The CDR3 has 16 amino acids. The CDR3 region has the DNA TGTGCCAGCAGTGAACACCACGACCAACTTCGCTATGGCTACACCTTC. This sequence encodes CASSEHHDQLRYGYTF.

This chain uses TRBV9 with TRBJ1-5; 9 positions match TRBD1. This CDR3 is built from 14 residues. From germline, CDR1 is SGDLS and CDR2 YYNGEE. J was trimmed by 4 bases and V by 3 bases; bases with no gene match: 2. The CDR3 loop reads CASSEGTGNQPQHF. CDR3 coding DNA: TGTGCCAGCAGCGAAGGGACAGGGAATCAGCCCCAGCATTTT.

The table lists this clone with a few counts. The rearrangement links TRBV29-1 to TRBJ1-1; 8 bases are shared with TRBD1. This CDR3 region has 14 residues. Per the germline V gene, CDR1 is SQVTM and CDR2 is ANQGSEA. V trimming: 5 bases; J trimming: 2 bases; junction bases outside the gene matches: 7. The CDR3 bases are TGCAGCGTTCTCCAGGGGGCCGGTAACACTGAAGCTTTCTTT. Its protein product is CSVLQGAGNTEAFF.

This clone has ten or more counts. Other nucleotide sequences from this sample produce the same CDR3. The chain combines TRBV7-9 with TRBJ2-5; TRBD2 aligns across 9 bases. Unmatched junction bases numbered 6, after V lost 5 bases and J lost 2 bases. CDR1 is SEHNR and CDR2 is FQNEAQ in the germline V gene (reference sequence). The CDR3 is made up of 15 amino acids. In DNA, the CDR3 is TGTGCCAGCAGCCCGCGGACTAGCGTACAAGAGACCCAGTACTTC. It specifies CASSPRTSVQETQYF.

This clone was detected only a few times. The chain carries TRBV9 and TRBJ2-5; 10 positions match TRBD2. There are 16 residues in the CDR3. Germline loops: CDR1 SGDLS, CDR2 YYNGEE. With 4 bases clipped from V and 3 bases from J, the junction kept 9 bases outside the gene matches. CDR3 sequence (DNA): TGTGCCAGCAGCCCAGCGGGCCTAGCGGGAGAAGAGACCCAGTACTTC. This translates into CASSPAGLAGEETQYF.

This clone was seen more than once but under ten times. The gene calls are TRBV4-3 and TRBJ1-5; unclear D gene. The CDR3 has 14 amino acids. The germline V and J ends were trimmed by 3 bases and 6 bases, with 12 bases remaining between them. Germline V gene lookup returns CDR1 LGHNA and CDR2 YSLEER. As DNA, the CDR3 is TGCGCCAGCAGCCAGACTCAGGTGAGTCAGCCCCAGCATTTT. Protein: CASSQTQVSQPQHF.

This clone was counted between two and nine times. The chain couples TRBV7-2 to TRBJ1-6; D gene unclear. The germline gives CDR1 SGHTA, CDR2 FQGNSA. This CDR3 is 15 amino acids long. Trimming cost V 2 bases and J 0 bases, with 5 bases left between them. CDR3 residues: CASSLSSSYNSPLHF. Written as DNA, the CDR3 is TGTGCCAGCAGCTTAAGTAGCTCCTATAATTCACCCCTCCACTTT.

This clone was detected ten times or more. The chain is built from TRBV29-1 and TRBJ2-7; D is tentatively TRBD1 or TRBD2 (5 bases each). V gave up 2 bases and J gave up 7 bases, with 21 bases separating them. There are 15 residues in the CDR3. Germline lookup yields CDR1 SQVTM and CDR2 ANQGSEA. The CDR3 coding sequence is TGCAGCGTTGAATCTGGGGGATTGGGACGATGGGAGCAGTACGTC. Amino acid sequence: CSVESGGLGRWEQYV.

This chain links TRBV18 with TRBJ2-5, with D possibly TRBD2 on 5 matching bases. The CDR3 length is 13 residues. Germline V lookup: CDR1 KGHSH, CDR2 LQKENI. The CDR3 coding sequence is TGTGCGACGAACCCGGGGTCCCAAGAGACCCAGTACTTC. It yields the protein CATNPGSQETQYF.